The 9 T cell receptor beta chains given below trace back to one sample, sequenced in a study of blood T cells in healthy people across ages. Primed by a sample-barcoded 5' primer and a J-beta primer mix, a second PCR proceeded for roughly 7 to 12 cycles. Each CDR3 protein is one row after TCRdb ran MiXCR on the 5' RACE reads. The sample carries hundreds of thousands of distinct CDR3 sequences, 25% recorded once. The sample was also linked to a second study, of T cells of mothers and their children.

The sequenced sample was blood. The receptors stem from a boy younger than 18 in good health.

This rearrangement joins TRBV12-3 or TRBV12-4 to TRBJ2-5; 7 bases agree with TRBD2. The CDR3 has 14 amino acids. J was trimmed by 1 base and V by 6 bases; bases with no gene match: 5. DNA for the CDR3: TGTGCCAGCAGCCGCGGGGGACCCCAAGAGACCCAGTACTTC. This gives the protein CASSRGGPQETQYF.

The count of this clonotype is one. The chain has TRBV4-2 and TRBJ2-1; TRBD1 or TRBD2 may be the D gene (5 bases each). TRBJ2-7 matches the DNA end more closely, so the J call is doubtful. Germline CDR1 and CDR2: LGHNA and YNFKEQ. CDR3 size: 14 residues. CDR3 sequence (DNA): TGTGCCAGCAGTACCTCTCCGGGGCCATACGAGCAGTACTTC. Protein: CASSTSPGPYEQYF.

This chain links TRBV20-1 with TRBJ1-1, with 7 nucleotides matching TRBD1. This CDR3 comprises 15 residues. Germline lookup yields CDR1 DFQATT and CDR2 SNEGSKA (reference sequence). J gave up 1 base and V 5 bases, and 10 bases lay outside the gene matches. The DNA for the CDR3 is TGCAGTGCTGAGGATGGACAGGCGAAGAACACTGAAGCTTTCTTT. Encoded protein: CSAEDGQAKNTEAFF.

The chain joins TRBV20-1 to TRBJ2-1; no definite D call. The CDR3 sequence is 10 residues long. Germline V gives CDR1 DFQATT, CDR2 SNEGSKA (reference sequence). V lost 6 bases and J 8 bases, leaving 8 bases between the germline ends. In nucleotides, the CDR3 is TGCAGTGCGTTGGCGTATGAGCAGTTCTTC. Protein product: CSALAYEQFF.

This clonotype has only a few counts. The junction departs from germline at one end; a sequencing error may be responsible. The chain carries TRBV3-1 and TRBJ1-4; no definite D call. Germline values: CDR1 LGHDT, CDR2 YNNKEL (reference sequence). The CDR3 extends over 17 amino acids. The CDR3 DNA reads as TGTGCCTGCAGCCAAGATCTCCCCATGGACGGTACTGAAAAACTGTTTTTT. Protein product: CACSQDLPMDGTEKLFF.

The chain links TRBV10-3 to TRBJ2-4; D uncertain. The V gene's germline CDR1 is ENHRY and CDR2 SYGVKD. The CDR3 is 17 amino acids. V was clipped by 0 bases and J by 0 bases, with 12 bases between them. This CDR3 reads CAISESKATIAKNIQYF. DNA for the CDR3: TGTGCCATCAGTGAGTCGAAGGCCACTATAGCCAAAAACATTCAGTACTTC.

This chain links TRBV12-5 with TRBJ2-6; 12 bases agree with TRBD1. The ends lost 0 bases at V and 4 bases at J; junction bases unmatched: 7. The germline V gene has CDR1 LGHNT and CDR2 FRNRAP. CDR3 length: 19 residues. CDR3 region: CASGLVPGTGGPGANVLTF. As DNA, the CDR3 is TGTGCTAGTGGTTTGGTACCCGGGACAGGGGGCCCCGGGGCCAACGTCCTGACTTTC.

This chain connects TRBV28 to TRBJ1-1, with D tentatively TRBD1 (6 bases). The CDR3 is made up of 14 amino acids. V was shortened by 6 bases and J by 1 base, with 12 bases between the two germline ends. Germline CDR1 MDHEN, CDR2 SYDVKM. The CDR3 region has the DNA TGTGCCAGCAGCACCGGGGGGGCGAACACTGAAGCTTTCTTT. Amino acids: CASSTGGANTEAFF.

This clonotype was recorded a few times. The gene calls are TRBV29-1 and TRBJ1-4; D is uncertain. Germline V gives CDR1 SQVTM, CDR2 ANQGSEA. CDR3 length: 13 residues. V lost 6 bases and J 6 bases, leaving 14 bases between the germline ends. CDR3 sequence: CSVQTPLHEKLFF. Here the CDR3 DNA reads TGCAGCGTACAAACTCCCCTCCATGAAAAACTGTTTTTT.